This TCR beta chain emerged from a study of T cell responses to AZD1222 COVID-19 vaccine. Points from the study as a whole: Close to half of all spike-specific TCRs reportedly target regions of the variants that are unmutated. At baseline, just 5 or 6 AZD1222 recipients tested seropositive. Most donors were white British and more were female, and clonal diversity was possibly underestimated. CD4 TCRs covered the whole spike, strongest at regions 160-218 and 743-854.

CDR1 and CDR2 from the germline V gene are SGHNT and YYREEE (reference sequence). CDR3 length: 15 amino acids. Germline trimming cut 4 bases from V and 1 base from J; bases unmatched to any gene: 5. Comments on this clone: Its matching antigen is unknown.

The method was immunoSEQ multiplex PCR; TCRdb's version includes in-frame clones alone and lacks a portion of them. The sample yields just under 80,000 clones, roughly 90% seen once. This specimen was peripheral blood, taken 28 days after the second AZD1222 dose. The clonotype originates from an adult who received the AZD1222 COVID-19 vaccine. The J gene is TRBJ1-1, the V gene TRBV5-4; 9 bases are a match to TRBD1. The CDR3 coding sequence is TGTGCCAGCAGCGTGGGACAGGGCCGGAACACTGAAGCTTTCTTT. This gives the protein CASSVGQGRNTEAFF.